The 23 T cell receptor beta chains below come from one sample, sequenced in a study of OX40 agonist ivuxolimab in advanced cancers. The assay was immunoSEQ multiplex PCR, and TCRdb's table has in-frame clones only and misses some. The sample lists tens of thousands of clones, around 87% occurring once. The specimen was CD4+ or CD8+ T cells sorted from blood, collected in a trial of the OX40 agonist ivuxolimab. These receptors all come from an adult with an advanced solid tumor such as melanoma, head and neck, liver or kidney cancer.

The chain links TRBV6-5 to TRBJ1-1; TRBD1 is a possible D gene (5 bases). Germline-derived CDR1 and CDR2 are MNHEY and SVGAGI. The V end was cut by 7 bases, the J end by 5 bases, with 14 bases between. The CDR3 length is 13 residues. CDR3 loop: CASTHGGETEAFF. The CDR3 DNA follows: TGTGCCAGCACCCACGGGGGGGAGACTGAAGCTTTCTTT.

The chain is built from TRBV5-8 and TRBJ1-1, with TRBD1 as a possible D gene (6 bases). The CDR3 spans 14 residues. Trimming removed 4 bases from V and 4 bases from J, with 14 bases in between. CDR1 is SGHTS and CDR2 is YDEGEE in the germline V gene. The CDR3 reads CASSLGGGSTEAFF. The DNA of the CDR3 is TGTGCCAGCAGCCTAGGGGGGGGGAGCACTGAAGCTTTCTTT.

V gene TRBV7-9 combines with J gene TRBJ2-5; D ambiguous. Germline V CDR1 and CDR2: SEHNR, FQNEAQ (reference sequence). Trimming left V 0 bases short and J 1 base short, with 9 bases between. The CDR3 contains 15 residues. The CDR3 spells CASSLALPFQETQYF. For the CDR3, the DNA is TGTGCCAGCAGCTTAGCGTTGCCTTTCCAAGAGACCCAGTACTTC.

This rearrangement joins TRBV19 to TRBJ1-5, with a tentative D call TRBD1 (5 bases). This CDR3 is 15 amino acids long. Germline assignment: CDR1 LNHDA and CDR2 SQIVND (reference sequence). V was cut by 5 bases and J by 3 bases, with 14 bases left in between. The CDR3: CASSPKGQVNQPQHF. DNA for the CDR3: TGTGCCAGTAGTCCGAAGGGGCAGGTCAATCAGCCCCAGCATTTT. The complete variable domain, with remaining parts taken from reference TRBV19 and TRBJ1-5, reads DGGITQSPKYLFRKEGQNVTLSCEQNLNHDAMYWYRQDPGQGLRLIYYSQIVNDFQKGDIAEGYSVSREKKESFPLTVTSAQKNPTAFYLCASSPKGQVNQPQHFGDGTRLSIL.

The J gene is TRBJ2-7, the V gene TRBV28; 10 nucleotides line up with TRBD2. The ends lost 4 bases at V and 2 bases at J; junction bases unmatched: 11. This CDR3 is built from 17 residues. Germline assignment: CDR1 MDHEN and CDR2 SYDVKM. Here the CDR3 reads CASSSLGGLADPYEQYF. As DNA, the CDR3 is TGTGCCAGCAGTTCCCTCGGCGGACTAGCGGACCCCTACGAGCAGTACTTC.

This clone was seen more than once but under ten times. The V and J genes are TRBV7-9 and TRBJ1-1; D remains unclear. CDR1 SEHNR and CDR2 FQNEAQ come from the germline V gene (reference sequence). V gave up 3 bases and J gave up 1 base, with 9 bases separating them. CDR3 length: 14 residues. CDR3 sequence (DNA): TGTGCCAGCAGCTTCGGCCCTGGGAACACTGAAGCTTTCTTT. This gives the protein CASSFGPGNTEAFF.

This chain uses TRBV27 with TRBJ2-5; D is perhaps TRBD2 (5 bases). This CDR3 comprises 14 residues. CDR1 is MNHEY, CDR2 SMNVEV, per germline (reference sequence). The DNA for the CDR3 is TGTACCGAGGGTTGGAAGCCCATCGAGGAGACCCAGTACTTC. Residues: CTEGWKPIEETQYF.

The chain joins TRBV5-4 to TRBJ1-2, with TRBD1 identical over 7 bases. The CDR3 extends over 12 amino acids. Germline CDR1 and CDR2: SGHNT and YYREEE (reference sequence). V lost 9 bases, J lost 7 bases, and 9 bases stayed unmatched. CDR3 nucleotide sequence: TGTGCCATTCCCGGGACAGAGGGTGGCTACACCTTC. Protein sequence: CAIPGTEGGYTF.

This chain connects TRBV19 to TRBJ2-1; 9 positions agree with TRBD2. This CDR3 comprises 16 residues. V was pared by 1 base and J by 8 bases, with 9 bases of the junction left unmatched. CDR1 is LNHDA and CDR2 is SQIVND in the germline V gene (reference sequence). In nucleotides, the CDR3 is TGTGCCAGTAGTATAGCCCCGGGACTAGCCGCCCATGAGCAGTTCTTC. Encoded protein: CASSIAPGLAAHEQFF.

The chain joins TRBV10-3 to TRBJ1-2, with 8 positions matching TRBD1. Unmatched junction bases numbered 8, after V lost 0 bases and J lost 2 bases. The CDR3 sequence is 17 residues long. Germline-derived CDR1 and CDR2 are ENHRY and SYGVKD. The CDR3 loop is CAISESILGQANYGYTF. The CDR3 region has the DNA TGTGCCATCAGTGAGTCGATCCTGGGACAGGCGAACTATGGCTACACCTTC.

The V call is TRBV5-8, the J call TRBJ2-2; D call uncertain. Trimming cost V 2 bases and J 1 base, with 6 bases left between them. The V gene's germline CDR1 is SGHTS and CDR2 YDEGEE. The CDR3 contains 14 residues. CDR3 nucleotides: TGTGCCAGCAGCTTCATCCGGAACACCGGGGAGCTGTTTTTT. Amino acids: CASSFIRNTGELFF.

V gene TRBV5-1 combines with J gene TRBJ2-1; TRBD1 matches 7 bases. This CDR3 spans 15 amino acids. From germline, CDR1 is SGHRS and CDR2 YFSETQ. The V and J ends lost 2 bases and 5 bases, in that order; junction bases with no gene match: 7. CDR3 sequence: CASSFIDRANNEQFF. The CDR3 nucleotides read TGCGCCAGCAGCTTCATCGACAGGGCTAACAATGAGCAGTTCTTC.

The gene calls are TRBV5-6 and TRBJ2-7, with D possibly matching TRBD2 (5 bases). This CDR3 region has 15 residues. Per germline, CDR1 SGHDT and CDR2 YYEEEE. The germline V and J ends were trimmed by 2 bases and 0 bases, with 12 bases remaining between them. This chain's CDR3 is CASSFGEGLSYEQYF. The CDR3 DNA follows: TGTGCCAGCAGCTTTGGAGAGGGCCTCTCCTACGAGCAGTACTTC.

The CDR3 reads CASSVAPGNTEAFF. The CDR3 coding sequence is TGTGCCAGCAGCGTAGCTCCAGGGAACACTGAAGCTTTCTTT. The chain employs TRBV9 and TRBJ1-1; D is unclear. Germline V lookup: CDR1 SGDLS, CDR2 YYNGEE. The germline V and J ends were trimmed by 0 bases and 1 base, with 7 bases remaining between them. The CDR3 runs to 14 residues.

The chain recombines TRBV15 with TRBJ2-7, with D possibly TRBD1 on 5 matching bases. CDR1 LNHNV and CDR2 YYDKDF come from the germline V gene (reference sequence). This CDR3 has 13 residues. With 1 base removed from V and 4 bases from J, the gap between germline ends came to 8 bases. The CDR3 loop reads CATSRGTLYEQYF. For the CDR3, the DNA is TGTGCCACCAGCAGAGGGACACTTTACGAGCAGTACTTC.

This clone has only a few counts. V is TRBV4-2 and J is TRBJ1-1, with D unresolved. Germline CDR1 LGHNA, CDR2 YNFKEQ. The V end was cut by 1 base, the J end by 4 bases, with 10 bases between. This CDR3 is 14 amino acids long. The CDR3 here is CASSQGQVGTEAFF. Written as DNA, the CDR3 is TGTGCCAGCAGCCAAGGCCAGGTTGGCACTGAAGCTTTCTTT.

This clone was observed a single time. The genes are TRBV7-8 and TRBJ1-2; tentatively, D is TRBD1 (6 bases). This CDR3 region has 15 residues. V lost 1 base and J lost 4, with 13 bases in between. Germline lookup yields CDR1 SGHVS and CDR2 FQNEAQ. CDR3 amino acids: CASSLEQGPVYGYTF. The CDR3 nucleotides are TGTGCCAGCAGCTTAGAGCAGGGGCCCGTCTATGGCTACACCTTC.

The rearrangement joins TRBV5-1 to TRBJ1-1; D not resolved. V shed 7 bases and J shed 0 bases, with 13 bases lying between them. This CDR3 contains 14 residues. CDR1 and CDR2 from the germline V gene are SGHRS and YFSETQ. CDR3 in DNA: TGCGCCAGCTCTTCCGCGTTCATGAACACTGAAGCTTTCTTT. Encoded protein: CASSSAFMNTEAFF.

The chain joins TRBV2 to TRBJ1-2; no firm D call. The CDR3 consists of 10 residues. V was pared by 6 bases and J by 2 bases, with 1 base between. Germline values: CDR1 SNHLY, CDR2 FYNNEI. CDR3 sequence reads: CASSNYGYTF. The CDR3 DNA follows: TGTGCCAGCAGCAACTATGGCTACACCTTC.

CDR3 amino acids: CASSLGSKEFF. In DNA form, the CDR3 reads TGTGCCAGCAGTTTGGGGTCCAAAGAGTTCTTC. The chain is built from TRBV27 and TRBJ2-1; D gene unclear. The CDR3 is 11 amino acids. Trimming removed 3 bases at V and 14 bases at J, with 11 bases between. CDR1 is MNHEY, CDR2 SMNVEV, per germline (reference sequence).

A remark on this clone: This sample includes further DNA sequences coding for the same CDR3. The chain recombines TRBV19 with TRBJ2-7; the match to TRBD2 covers 9 bases. Germline CDR1 is LNHDA and CDR2 is SQIVND (reference sequence). This CDR3 contains 14 residues. V dropped 3 bases and J dropped 4; count of bases not matched to a gene: 4. CDR3 bases: TGTGCCAGTAGTATTCGGCGGGGGGGTTACGAGCAGTACTTC. Protein sequence: CASSIRRGGYEQYF.

The chain couples TRBV4-1 to TRBJ2-2; 12 positions agree with TRBD1. Germline CDR1 MGHRA, CDR2 YSYEKL. The V gene end was trimmed by 3 bases and the J gene end by 4 bases; junction bases not matched to a gene: 3. The CDR3 spans 16 residues. CDR3 DNA: TGCGCCAGCAGCCAGGGGGACAGGGGGCTCACCGGGGAGCTGTTTTTT. Translated: CASSQGDRGLTGELFF.

The chain has TRBV28 and TRBJ2-1; a weak D match, TRBD2 (6 bases). The V gene's germline CDR1 is MDHEN and CDR2 SYDVKM. The V and J ends lost 6 bases and 3 bases respectively, with 18 bases between them. This CDR3 contains 16 residues. CDR3 protein: CASRAGTSRFYNEQFF. DNA of the CDR3: TGTGCCAGCAGGGCCGGGACTTCCCGCTTCTACAATGAGCAGTTCTTC.